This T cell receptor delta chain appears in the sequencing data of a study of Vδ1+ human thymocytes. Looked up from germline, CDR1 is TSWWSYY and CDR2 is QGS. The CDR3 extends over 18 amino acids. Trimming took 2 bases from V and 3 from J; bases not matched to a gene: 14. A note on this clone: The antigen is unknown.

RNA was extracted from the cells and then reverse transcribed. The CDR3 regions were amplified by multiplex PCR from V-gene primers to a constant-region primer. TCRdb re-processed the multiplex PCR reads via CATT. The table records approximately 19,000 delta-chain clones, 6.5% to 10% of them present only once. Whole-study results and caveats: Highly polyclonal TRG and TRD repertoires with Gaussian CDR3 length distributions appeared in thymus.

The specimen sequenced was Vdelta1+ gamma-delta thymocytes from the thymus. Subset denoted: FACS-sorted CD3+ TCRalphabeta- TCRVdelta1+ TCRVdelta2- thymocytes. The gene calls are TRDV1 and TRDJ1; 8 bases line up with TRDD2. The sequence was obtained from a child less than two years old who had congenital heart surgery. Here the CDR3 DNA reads TGTGCTCTTGGGGAAGACGGCTTCCTACGAGATAAGCCCGATAAACTCATCTTT. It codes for CALGEDGFLRDKPDKLIF.